The entry below gives a single T cell receptor beta chain sequence along with its context. The antigen is unknown. The CDR3 is 14 amino acids. Per the germline V gene, CDR1 is SNHLY and CDR2 is FYNNEI. V lost 8 bases to trimming and J lost 6 bases, with 17 bases between them. Time point indicated: recipient sample about 28 days before transplant, after cytoreduction. This sample stems from a study of T cell clonotyping in hematopoietic cell transplantation. Overall study: Pretransplant recipient samples were taken after cytoreduction. Findings and caveats of the study: No sorting was done, leaving CD4 and CD8 contributions mixed. Pathologically expanded recipient clonotypes increased progressively from day 30 to day 180 as diversity fell.

The method was immunoSEQ multiplex PCR; TCRdb's version includes in-frame clones alone and lacks a portion of them. The sample shows some 28,000 clones, 82% of them seen only once. The J gene is TRBJ1-5, the V gene TRBV2; D might be TRBD1 (6 bases). Sequencing was performed on peripheral blood mononuclear cells, taken before stem cell transplant. The receptor was isolated from a man aged 35 to 55 with acute myeloid leukemia. Some clones in this sample may be carry-over from other donors' samples. CDR3 residues: CASGKGQLSQPQHF. CDR3 nucleotides: TGTGCCAGCGGTAAAGGACAGTTATCTCAGCCCCAGCATTTT.